This entry features one TCR beta chain sequence. The target antigen is unknown. These data belong to a study of cytomegalovirus exposure and HLA in healthy donors. When sampled, the donors appeared nominally healthy, though they likely had unrecorded immune exposures. General study results and limits: For cytomegalovirus status, the classifier reportedly gave diagnoses with high specificity and sensitivity. Cytomegalovirus-associated TCR beta chains were listed, numbering 150 to 200. In a later analysis, productive TCRs from donors in an Asian-associated ancestry cluster reportedly carried fewer N-insertions than the cohort mean.

The CDR3 runs 18 residues. The germline V gene encodes CDR1 SGHNT and CDR2 YYREEE (reference sequence). Losses at the gene ends were 0 bases for V and 2 bases for J; bases not matched to a gene: 11. Amplification used 60 Vbeta primers and 13 Jbeta primers. Measured with immunoSEQ multiplex PCR; TCRdb has only the in-frame clones, and not every one. The profile shows 200,000 or so clones, 80% of them singletons. The receptor was isolated from a middle-aged man in good health and CMV-seropositive. Sequencing was carried out using PBMCs. The V call is TRBV5-4, the J call TRBJ2-7; 10 positions match TRBD2. The CDR3 sequence: CASSLGVAGGLDAYEQYF. CDR3 DNA sequence: TGTGCCAGCAGCTTGGGGGTAGCGGGGGGCCTGGATGCCTACGAGCAGTACTTC.